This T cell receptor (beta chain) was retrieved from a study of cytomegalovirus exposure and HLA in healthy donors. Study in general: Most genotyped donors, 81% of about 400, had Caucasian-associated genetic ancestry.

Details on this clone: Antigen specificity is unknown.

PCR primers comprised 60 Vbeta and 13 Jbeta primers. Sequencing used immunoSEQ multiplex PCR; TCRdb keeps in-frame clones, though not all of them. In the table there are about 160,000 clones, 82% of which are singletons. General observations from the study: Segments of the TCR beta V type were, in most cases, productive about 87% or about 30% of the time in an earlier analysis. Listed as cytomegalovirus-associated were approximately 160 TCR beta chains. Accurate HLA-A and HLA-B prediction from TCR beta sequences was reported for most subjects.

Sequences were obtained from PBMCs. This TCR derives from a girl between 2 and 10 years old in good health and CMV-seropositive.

CDR3 coding DNA: TGTGCCAGCAGCATGACAGGGGGCGCCAGGACCGGGGAGCTGTTTTTT. This sequence encodes CASSMTGGARTGELFF. This rearrangement joins TRBV28 to TRBJ2-2; 10 bases fit TRBD1. The V gene end was trimmed by 6 bases and the J gene end by 5 bases; junction bases not matched to a gene: 9. The CDR3 runs to 16 residues. CDR1 MDHEN and CDR2 SYDVKM come from the germline V gene.